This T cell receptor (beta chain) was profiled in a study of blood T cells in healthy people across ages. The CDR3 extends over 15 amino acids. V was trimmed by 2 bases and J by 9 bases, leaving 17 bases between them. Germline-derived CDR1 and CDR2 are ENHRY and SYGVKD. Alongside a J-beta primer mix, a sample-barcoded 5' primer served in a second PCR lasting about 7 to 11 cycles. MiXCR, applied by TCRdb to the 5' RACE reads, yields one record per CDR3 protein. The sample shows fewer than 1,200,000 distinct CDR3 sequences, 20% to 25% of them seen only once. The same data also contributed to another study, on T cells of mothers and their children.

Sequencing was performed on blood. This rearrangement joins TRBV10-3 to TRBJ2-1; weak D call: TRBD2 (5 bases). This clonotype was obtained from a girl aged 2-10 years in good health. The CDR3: CAISEPTKLGSEQFF. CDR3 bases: TGTGCCATCAGTGAGCCAACGAAGCTGGGGAGTGAGCAGTTCTTC.